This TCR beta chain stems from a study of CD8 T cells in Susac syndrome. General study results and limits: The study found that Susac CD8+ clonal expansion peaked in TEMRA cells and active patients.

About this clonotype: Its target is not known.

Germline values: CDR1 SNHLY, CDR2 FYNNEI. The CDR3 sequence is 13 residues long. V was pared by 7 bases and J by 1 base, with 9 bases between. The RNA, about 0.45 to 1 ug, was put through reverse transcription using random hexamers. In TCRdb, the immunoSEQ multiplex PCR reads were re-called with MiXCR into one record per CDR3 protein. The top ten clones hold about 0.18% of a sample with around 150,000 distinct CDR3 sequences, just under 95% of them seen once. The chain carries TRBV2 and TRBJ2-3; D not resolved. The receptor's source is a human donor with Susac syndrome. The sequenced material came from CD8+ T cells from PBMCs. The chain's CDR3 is CASTPDGTDTQYF. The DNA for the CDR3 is TGTGCCAGCACCCCCGATGGCACAGATACGCAGTATTTT.